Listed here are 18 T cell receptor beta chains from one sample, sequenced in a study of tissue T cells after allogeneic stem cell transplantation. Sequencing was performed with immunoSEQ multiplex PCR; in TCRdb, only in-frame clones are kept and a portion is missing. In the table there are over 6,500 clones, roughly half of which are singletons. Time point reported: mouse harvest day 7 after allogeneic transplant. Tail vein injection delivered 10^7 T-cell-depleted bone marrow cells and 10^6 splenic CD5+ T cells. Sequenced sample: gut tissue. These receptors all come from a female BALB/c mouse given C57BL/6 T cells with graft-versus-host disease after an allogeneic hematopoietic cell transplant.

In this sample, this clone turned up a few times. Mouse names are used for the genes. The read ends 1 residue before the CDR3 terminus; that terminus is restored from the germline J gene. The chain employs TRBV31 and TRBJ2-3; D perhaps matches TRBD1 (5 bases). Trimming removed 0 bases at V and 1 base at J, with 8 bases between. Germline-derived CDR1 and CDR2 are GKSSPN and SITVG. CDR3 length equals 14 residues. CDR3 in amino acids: CAWSLGRGAETLYF. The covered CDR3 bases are TGTGCCTGGAGTCTTGGCAGGGGTGCAGAAACGCTGTAT.

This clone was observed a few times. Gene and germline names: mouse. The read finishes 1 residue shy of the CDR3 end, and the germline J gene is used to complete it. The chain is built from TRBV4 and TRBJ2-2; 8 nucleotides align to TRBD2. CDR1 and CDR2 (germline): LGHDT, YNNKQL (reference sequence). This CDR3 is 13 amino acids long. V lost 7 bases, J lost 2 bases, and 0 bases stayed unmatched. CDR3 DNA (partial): TGTGCCAGCAACTGGGGGAACACCGGGCAGCTCTAC. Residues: CASNWGNTGQLY. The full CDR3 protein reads CASNWGNTGQLYF.

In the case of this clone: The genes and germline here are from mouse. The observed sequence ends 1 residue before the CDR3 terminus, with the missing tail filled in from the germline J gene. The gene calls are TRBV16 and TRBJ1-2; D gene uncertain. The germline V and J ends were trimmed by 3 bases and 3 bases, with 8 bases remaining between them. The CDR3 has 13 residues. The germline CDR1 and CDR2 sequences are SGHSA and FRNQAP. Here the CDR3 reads CASSFREDSDYTF. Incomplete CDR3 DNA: TGTGCAAGCAGCTTTCGGGAGGACTCCGACTACACC.

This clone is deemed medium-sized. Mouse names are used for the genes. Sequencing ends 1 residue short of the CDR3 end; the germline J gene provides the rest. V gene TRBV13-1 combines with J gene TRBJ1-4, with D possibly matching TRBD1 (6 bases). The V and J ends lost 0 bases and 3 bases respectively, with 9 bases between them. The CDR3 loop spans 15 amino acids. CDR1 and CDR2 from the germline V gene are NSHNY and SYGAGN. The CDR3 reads CASSDAGTTNERLFF. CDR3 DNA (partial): TGTGCCAGCAGTGATGCCGGGACAACCAACGAAAGATTATTT.

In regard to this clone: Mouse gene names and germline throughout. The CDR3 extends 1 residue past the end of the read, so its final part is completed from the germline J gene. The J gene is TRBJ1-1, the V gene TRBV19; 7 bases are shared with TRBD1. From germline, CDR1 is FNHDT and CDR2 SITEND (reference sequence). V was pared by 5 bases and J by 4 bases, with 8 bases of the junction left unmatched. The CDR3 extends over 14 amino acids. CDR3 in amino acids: CASSTGDSGTEVFF. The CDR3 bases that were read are TGTGCCAGCAGCACAGGGGATTCGGGCACAGAAGTCTTC.

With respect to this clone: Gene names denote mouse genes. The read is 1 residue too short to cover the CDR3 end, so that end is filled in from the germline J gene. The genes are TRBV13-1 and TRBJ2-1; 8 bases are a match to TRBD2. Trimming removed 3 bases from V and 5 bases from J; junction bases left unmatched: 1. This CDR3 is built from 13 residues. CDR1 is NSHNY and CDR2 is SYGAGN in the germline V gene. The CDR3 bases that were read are TGTGCCAGCAGTGGGACTGGGAATGCTGAGCAGTTC. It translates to CASSGTGNAEQF. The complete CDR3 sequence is CASSGTGNAEQFF.

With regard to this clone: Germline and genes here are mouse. Here the CDR3 reads CASSLTGNTEVFF. The part of the CDR3 DNA that was read is TGTGCCAGCAGTCTGACAGGGAACACAGAAGTCTTC. This chain links TRBV26 with TRBJ1-1; possible D gene TRBD1, 5 bases. The read ends 1 residue before the CDR3 terminus; that terminus is restored from the germline J gene. CDR1 KGHPV and CDR2 FQNQEV come from the germline V gene (reference sequence). The CDR3 consists of 13 residues. V was clipped by 2 bases and J by 1 base, with 5 bases between them.

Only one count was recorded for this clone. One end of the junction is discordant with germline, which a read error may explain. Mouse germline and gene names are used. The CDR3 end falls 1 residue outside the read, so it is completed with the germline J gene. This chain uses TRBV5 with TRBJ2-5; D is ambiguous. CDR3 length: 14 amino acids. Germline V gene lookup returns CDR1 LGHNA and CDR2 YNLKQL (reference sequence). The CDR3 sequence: CASGQAGDQDTQYF. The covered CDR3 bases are TGTGCCAGCGGCCAAGCTGGAGATCAAGACACCCAGTAC.

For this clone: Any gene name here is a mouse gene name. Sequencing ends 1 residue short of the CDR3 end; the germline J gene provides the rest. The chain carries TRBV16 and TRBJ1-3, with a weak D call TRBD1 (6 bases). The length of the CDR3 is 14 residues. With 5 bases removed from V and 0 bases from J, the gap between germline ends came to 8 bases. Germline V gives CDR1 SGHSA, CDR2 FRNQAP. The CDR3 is CASSRQASGNTLYF. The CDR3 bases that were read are TGTGCAAGCAGCCGACAGGCTTCTGGAAATACGCTCTAT.

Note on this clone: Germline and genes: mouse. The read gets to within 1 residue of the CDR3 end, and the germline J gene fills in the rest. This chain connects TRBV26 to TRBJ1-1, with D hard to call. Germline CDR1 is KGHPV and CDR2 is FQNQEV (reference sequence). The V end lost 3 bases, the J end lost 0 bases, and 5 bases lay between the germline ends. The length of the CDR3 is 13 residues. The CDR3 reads CASSLEANTEVFF. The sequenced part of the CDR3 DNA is TGTGCCAGCAGTCTAGAGGCAAACACAGAAGTCTTC.

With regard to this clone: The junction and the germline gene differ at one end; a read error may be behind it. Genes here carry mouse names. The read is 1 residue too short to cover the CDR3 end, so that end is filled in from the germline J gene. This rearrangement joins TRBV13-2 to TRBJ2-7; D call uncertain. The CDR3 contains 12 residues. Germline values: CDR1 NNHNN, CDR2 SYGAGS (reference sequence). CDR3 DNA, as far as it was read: TGTGCCAGCAGTGATGCAGTCTATGAACAGTAC. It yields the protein CASSDAVYEQY. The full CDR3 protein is CASSDAVYEQYF.

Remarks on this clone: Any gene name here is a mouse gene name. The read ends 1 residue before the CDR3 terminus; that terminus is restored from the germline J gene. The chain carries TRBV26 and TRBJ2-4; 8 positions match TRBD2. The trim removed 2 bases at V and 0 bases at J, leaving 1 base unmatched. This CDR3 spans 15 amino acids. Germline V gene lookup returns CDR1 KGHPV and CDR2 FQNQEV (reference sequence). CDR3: CASSLTGGSQNTLYF. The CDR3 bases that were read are TGTGCCAGCAGTCTGACTGGGGGTAGTCAAAACACCTTGTAC.

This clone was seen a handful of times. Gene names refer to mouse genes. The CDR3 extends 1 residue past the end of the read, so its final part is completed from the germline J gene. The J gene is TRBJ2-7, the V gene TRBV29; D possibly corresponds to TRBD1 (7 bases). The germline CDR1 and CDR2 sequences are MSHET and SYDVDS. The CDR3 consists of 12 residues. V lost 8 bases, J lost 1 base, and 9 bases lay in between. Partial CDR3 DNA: TGTGCTAGCTCAGGGGGGTCCTATGAACAGTAC. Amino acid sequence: CASSGGSYEQY. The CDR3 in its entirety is CASSGGSYEQYF.

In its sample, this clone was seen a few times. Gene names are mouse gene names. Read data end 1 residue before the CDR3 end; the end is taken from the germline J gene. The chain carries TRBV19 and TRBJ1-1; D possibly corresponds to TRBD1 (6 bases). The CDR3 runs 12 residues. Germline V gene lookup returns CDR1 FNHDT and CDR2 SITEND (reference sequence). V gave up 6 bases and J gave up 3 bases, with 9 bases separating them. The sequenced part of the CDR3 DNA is TGTGCCAGCAAGAGGGGGGACACAGAAGTCTTC. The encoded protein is CASKRGDTEVF. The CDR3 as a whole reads CASKRGDTEVFF.

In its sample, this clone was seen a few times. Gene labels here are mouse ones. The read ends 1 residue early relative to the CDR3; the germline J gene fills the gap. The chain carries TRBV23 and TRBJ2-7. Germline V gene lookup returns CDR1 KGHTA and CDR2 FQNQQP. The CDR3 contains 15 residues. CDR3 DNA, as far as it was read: TGCTCCAGCAGTCAATCGGTTTCTTCGGCCTATGAACAGTAC. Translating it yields CSSSQSVSSAYEQY. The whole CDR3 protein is CSSSQSVSSAYEQYF. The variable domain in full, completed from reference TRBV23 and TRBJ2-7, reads DAAVTQKPRYLIKMKGQEAEMKCIPEKGHTAVFWYQQKQSKELKFLIYFQNQQPLDQIDMVKERFSAVCPSSSLCSLGIRTCEAEDSALYLCSSSQSVSSAYEQYFGPGTRLTVL.

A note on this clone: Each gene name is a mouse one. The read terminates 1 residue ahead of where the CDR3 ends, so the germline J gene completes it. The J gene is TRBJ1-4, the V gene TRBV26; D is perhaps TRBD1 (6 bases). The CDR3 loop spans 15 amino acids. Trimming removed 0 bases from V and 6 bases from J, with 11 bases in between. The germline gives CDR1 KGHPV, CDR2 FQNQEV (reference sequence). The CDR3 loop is CASSLSPGEDERLFF. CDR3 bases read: TGTGCCAGCAGTCTGTCCCCAGGGGAAGACGAAAGATTATTT.

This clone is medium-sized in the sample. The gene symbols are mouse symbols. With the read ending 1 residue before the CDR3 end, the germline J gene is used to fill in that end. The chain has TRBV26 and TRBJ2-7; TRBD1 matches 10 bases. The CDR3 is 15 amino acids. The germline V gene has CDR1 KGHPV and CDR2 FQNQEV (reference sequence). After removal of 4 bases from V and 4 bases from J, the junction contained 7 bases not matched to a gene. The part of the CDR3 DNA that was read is TGTGCCAGCAGTCGCCGGGACAGGGGACCTTATGAACAGTAC. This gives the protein CASSRRDRGPYEQY. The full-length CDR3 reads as CASSRRDRGPYEQYF.

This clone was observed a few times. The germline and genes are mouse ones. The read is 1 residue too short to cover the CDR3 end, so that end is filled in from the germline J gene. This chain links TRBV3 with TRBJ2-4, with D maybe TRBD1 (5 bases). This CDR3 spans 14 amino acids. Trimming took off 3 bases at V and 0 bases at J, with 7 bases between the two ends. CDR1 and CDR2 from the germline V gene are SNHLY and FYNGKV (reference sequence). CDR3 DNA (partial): TGTGCCAGCAGCTTCGAGGGGAGTCAAAACACCTTGTAC. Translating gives CASSFEGSQNTLY. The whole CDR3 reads CASSFEGSQNTLYF.